Shown below are 25 T cell receptor beta chains from a single sample sequenced in a study. In TCRdb, the RT-PCR reads were re-called with MiXCR into one record per CDR3 protein. The profile shows about 700,000 distinct CDR3 sequences, 13% to 15% of them singletons. Sample: memory CD4+ T cells from blood. Receptor source: a female donor in good health, serving as a healthy control.

This clonotype was found many times. Germline and junction disagree at one end, which may indicate a read error. The J gene is TRBJ1-1, the V gene TRBV5-1; perhaps TRBD1 as D (6 bases). The germline gives CDR1 SGHRS, CDR2 YFSETQ. This CDR3 region has 14 residues. DNA for the CDR3: TGTGCCAGCAGCTTACAGGGCCGGAACACTGAAGCTTTCTTT. Protein product: CASSLQGRNTEAFF.

This clonotype has a handful of counts. This chain uses TRBV2 with TRBJ2-1; D is perhaps TRBD2 (5 bases). CDR3 length equals 14 residues. Germline-derived CDR1 and CDR2 are SNHLY and FYNNEI. V was pared by 7 bases and J by 0 bases, with 10 bases between. CDR3 bases: TGTGCCAGCATGAAGGACTTCTCCTACAATGAGCAGTTCTTC. Encoded protein: CASMKDFSYNEQFF.

This clonotype occurred a few times. The genes are TRBV12-3 or TRBV12-4 and TRBJ1-1; D unclear. V was pared by 7 bases and J by 4 bases, with 13 bases between. CDR3 length: 13 residues. The CDR3 region has the DNA TGTGCCAGCACTACCATTTGGGGCACTGAAGCTTTCTTT. This encodes CASTTIWGTEAFF.

This clonotype was seen a few times. The rearrangement links TRBV4-3 to TRBJ2-1, with no clear D. The germline V gene has CDR1 LGHNA and CDR2 YSLEER. The CDR3 is made up of 17 amino acids. With 0 bases removed from V and 1 base from J, the gap between germline ends came to 13 bases. CDR3 amino acids: CASSQDGSPHSYNEQFF. CDR3 bases: TGCGCCAGCAGCCAAGACGGGTCACCTCATTCCTACAATGAGCAGTTCTTC.

This clonotype was observed at least ten times. The chain combines TRBV6-5 with TRBJ2-1; the match to TRBD2 covers 9 bases. Germline V CDR1 and CDR2: MNHEY, SVGAGI. V shed 6 bases and J 2 bases; nucleotides not matched to a gene: 11. The CDR3 is 17 residues long. CDR3 nucleotide sequence: TGTGCCAGCAGCACCGAGGTTGGCGGGGGGGCCTACAATGAGCAGTTCTTC. Translating gives CASSTEVGGGAYNEQFF.

This chain joins TRBV7-6 and TRBJ2-2; D may be TRBD1 (6 bases). CDR1 is SGHVS, CDR2 FNYEAQ, per germline. This CDR3 has 15 amino acids. The V and J ends lost 3 bases and 1 base respectively, with 9 bases between them. CDR3 region: CASSFLQGNTGELFF. CDR3 DNA: TGTGCCAGCAGCTTCCTACAGGGGAACACCGGGGAGCTGTTTTTT.

This clonotype appeared a few times. The CDR3 DNA follows: TGCGCCAGCAGCTTTAACGGGCGCGGCTACACCTTC. It is translated as CASSFNGRGYTF. The rearrangement uses TRBV5-1 and TRBJ1-2; D ambiguous. Per the germline V gene, CDR1 is SGHRS and CDR2 is YFSETQ. The CDR3 length is 12 residues. V gave up 2 bases and J gave up 8 bases, with 10 bases separating them.

This clonotype was seen a handful of times. The chain has TRBV15 and TRBJ2-2, with D unresolved. Between the trimmed V and J ends, which lost 4 bases and 5 bases, there was a span of 11 bases. The length of the CDR3 is 14 residues. Germline V CDR1 and CDR2: LNHNV, YYDKDF (reference sequence). CDR3 protein: CATSKWSATGELFF. CDR3 coding DNA: TGTGCCACCAGCAAGTGGTCAGCAACCGGGGAGCTGTTTTTT.

This clonotype was counted ten times or more. The chain employs TRBV10-3 and TRBJ2-2, with a weak D call TRBD2 (6 bases). The CDR3 covers 14 residues. The V gene's germline CDR1 is ENHRY and CDR2 SYGVKD. V dropped 7 bases and J dropped 2 bases, with 11 bases sitting between them. Here the CDR3 DNA reads TGTGCCATCAACTCGGGACTTAACACCGGGGAGCTGTTTTTT. Protein sequence: CAINSGLNTGELFF.

The sample holds a few counts of this clonotype. V gene TRBV28 combines with J gene TRBJ1-5, with D maybe TRBD1 (6 bases). Trimming stripped 5 bases from V and 2 bases from J, with 13 bases between. The CDR3 runs to 15 residues. Per germline, CDR1 MDHEN and CDR2 SYDVKM. This chain's CDR3 is CASSDTGRRNQPQHF. CDR3 DNA: TGTGCCAGCAGTGATACAGGGCGGCGCAATCAGCCCCAGCATTTT.

The DNA of the CDR3 is TGTGCCAGCAGCTTAGGGGGGGAGCAGACCCAGTACTTC. Amino acid sequence: CASSLGGEQTQYF. V gene TRBV7-8 combines with J gene TRBJ2-5, with D tentatively TRBD2 (6 bases). The germline gives CDR1 SGHVS, CDR2 FQNEAQ. V dropped 1 base and J dropped 6 bases, with 9 bases sitting between them. CDR3 length: 13 amino acids.

This clonotype appeared many times. The chain links TRBV4-3 to TRBJ2-3, with 8 bases matching TRBD2. The CDR3 is 16 residues long. Germline V lookup: CDR1 LGHNA, CDR2 YSLEER. Trimming cost V 2 bases and J 2 bases; bases outside gene matches: 6. The CDR3 here is CASSQRAGVHTDTQYF. CDR3 bases: TGCGCCAGCAGCCAAAGAGCGGGGGTCCACACAGATACGCAGTATTTT.

This clonotype showed up just a few times. The rearrangement uses TRBV24-1 and TRBJ1-4; no clear D gene. The V gene's germline CDR1 is KGHDR and CDR2 SFDVKD. The CDR3 runs 13 residues. V was shortened by 12 bases and J by 5 bases, with 15 bases between the two germline ends. The CDR3 DNA follows: TGTGCCGTACAGAAGGACGGAAATGAAAAACTGTTTTTT. It yields the protein CAVQKDGNEKLFF.

This clonotype showed up many times. This chain joins TRBV6-5 and TRBJ2-7; possible D gene TRBD1, 7 bases. From germline, CDR1 is MNHEY and CDR2 SVGAGI. This CDR3 comprises 19 residues. Trimming took 2 bases from V and 1 from J, leaving 24 bases between them. The CDR3 spells CASSYGSGRTGYESYEQYF. DNA for the CDR3: TGTGCCAGCAGTTACGGCTCTGGGAGGACAGGCTATGAGTCCTACGAGCAGTACTTC.

This clonotype was counted at least ten times. The J gene is TRBJ1-5, the V gene TRBV12-3 or TRBV12-4; D remains ambiguous. The length of the CDR3 is 14 residues. Trimming left V 4 bases short and J 0 bases short, with 7 bases between. CDR3 in amino acids: CASSSARSNQPQHF. The DNA for the CDR3 is TGTGCCAGCAGTTCGGCACGTAGCAATCAGCCCCAGCATTTT.

The CDR3 sequence: CASSPTGQDQPQHF. The CDR3 nucleotides read TGCGCCAGCAGCCCCACAGGGCAGGATCAGCCCCAGCATTTT. V gene TRBV5-1 combines with J gene TRBJ1-5, with a tentative D call TRBD1 (6 bases). From germline, CDR1 is SGHRS and CDR2 YFSETQ. The CDR3 consists of 14 residues. V lost 4 bases and J 5 bases, leaving 13 bases between the germline ends.

The genes are TRBV5-5 and TRBJ2-1, with 10 bases lining up with TRBD1. This CDR3 spans 15 amino acids. Germline V gives CDR1 SGHKS, CDR2 YYEKEE (reference sequence). V was pared by 3 bases and J by 7 bases, with 7 bases of the junction left unmatched. This chain's CDR3 is CASSSMGQGRNEQFF. The CDR3, as DNA: TGTGCCAGCAGCTCTATGGGACAGGGGCGGAATGAGCAGTTCTTC.

This clonotype was counted only a few times. The V and J genes are TRBV20-1 and TRBJ2-7; weak D call: TRBD1 (6 bases). The CDR3 length is 12 residues. Trimming took off 6 bases at V and 2 bases at J, with 11 bases between the two ends. CDR1 and CDR2 (germline): DFQATT, SNEGSKA (reference sequence). CDR3 in DNA: TGCAGTGCCAGGGACATCCCCTACGAGCAGTACTTC. Translation gives CSARDIPYEQYF.

In its sample, this clonotype was seen many times. The chain's CDR3 is CSAPRYNEQFF. In DNA form, the CDR3 reads TGCAGTGCTCCCCGATACAATGAGCAGTTCTTC. The J gene is TRBJ2-1, the V gene TRBV20-1; D uncertain. Trimming pared 5 bases from V and 4 bases from J, leaving 6 bases between. Per the germline V gene, CDR1 is DFQATT and CDR2 is SNEGSKA (reference sequence). This CDR3 region has 11 residues.

This clonotype was counted only a few times. The chain combines TRBV28 with TRBJ1-1, with 8 bases identical to TRBD1. Germline lookup yields CDR1 MDHEN and CDR2 SYDVKM. The CDR3 is 15 residues long. After removal of 4 bases from V and 4 bases from J, the junction contained 8 bases not matched to a gene. The chain's CDR3 is CASSYRQGWGTEAFF. CDR3 DNA: TGTGCCAGCAGTTACCGACAGGGGTGGGGCACTGAAGCTTTCTTT.

CDR3 residues: CASSVGTTSDEQFF. The CDR3 nucleotides are TGTGCCAGCAGCGTCGGGACCACTTCTGATGAGCAGTTCTTC. The chain recombines TRBV11-2 with TRBJ2-1; TRBD1 or TRBD2 may be the D gene (5 bases each). CDR1 and CDR2 (germline): SGHAT, FQNNGV. With 5 bases removed from V and 8 bases from J, the gap between germline ends came to 16 bases. The CDR3 contains 14 residues.

This clonotype occurred a few times. The V call is TRBV19, the J call TRBJ2-3; the D gene is possibly TRBD1 (5 bases). Per germline, CDR1 LNHDA and CDR2 SQIVND (reference sequence). V was shortened by 3 bases and J by 0 bases, with 19 bases between the two germline ends. This CDR3 contains 18 residues. CDR3 region: CASSIGLMVGPSTDTQYF. In DNA form, the CDR3 reads TGTGCCAGTAGTATTGGGCTAATGGTGGGGCCTAGCACAGATACGCAGTATTTT. Combining the CDR3 with reference TRBV19 and TRBJ2-3 gives the whole variable domain DGGITQSPKYLFRKEGQNVTLSCEQNLNHDAMYWYRQDPGQGLRLIYYSQIVNDFQKGDIAEGYSVSREKKESFPLTVTSAQKNPTAFYLCASSIGLMVGPSTDTQYFGPGTRLTVL.

This clonotype was seen only a few times. This chain uses TRBV6-6 with TRBJ2-3; 8 bases fit TRBD2. Germline trimming cut 0 bases from V and 7 bases from J; bases unmatched to any gene: 6. Germline V lookup: CDR1 MNHNY, CDR2 SVGAGI (reference sequence). CDR3 length: 15 residues. CDR3 residues: CASSYSEPSGYTQYF. CDR3 nucleotide sequence: TGTGCCAGCAGTTACTCGGAGCCTAGCGGGTATACGCAGTATTTT.

This clonotype was observed a handful of times. CDR3 in DNA: TGTGCCAGCAGCCTTAAAGAGGGGGTGATCTATGGCTACACCTTC. Protein product: CASSLKEGVIYGYTF. The gene calls are TRBV12-3 or TRBV12-4 and TRBJ1-2; weak D call: TRBD1 (6 bases). V was clipped by 6 bases and J by 4 bases, with 18 bases between them. This CDR3 contains 15 residues.

To note about this clonotype: A read error may account for a junction end that differs from germline. V is TRBV5-1 and J is TRBJ2-3; 8 nucleotides line up with TRBD2. CDR1 and CDR2 (germline): SGHRS, YFSETQ. This CDR3 is built from 15 residues. The CDR3: CARSSGLVSPDTQYF. The CDR3 nucleotides are TGCGCCAGGAGCTCGGGACTAGTGTCCCCAGATACGCAGTATTTT. Drawing the rest from reference TRBV5-1 and TRBJ2-3, the complete variable domain is KAGVTQTPRYLIKTRGQQVTLSCSPISGHRSVSWYQQTPGQGLQFLFEYFSETQRNKGNFPGRFSGRQFSNSRSEMNVSTLELGDSALYLCARSSGLVSPDTQYFGPGTRLTVL.